These 6 T cell receptor beta chains came from one sample sequenced in a study of cytomegalovirus exposure and HLA in healthy donors. PCR employed 60 Vbeta and 13 Jbeta primers. Repertoires were generated with immunoSEQ multiplex PCR, while TCRdb's copy carries only in-frame clones and drops some. Of some 120,000 clones in the sample, 75% to 85% were seen once. The sequenced material came from PBMCs. The source of these receptors is a man in his forties in good health and CMV-seronegative.

CDR3 nucleotide sequence: TGTGCCAGCAGTAGTCTGACAGGGCCTGAGGGCTACACCTTC. It specifies CASSSLTGPEGYTF. This sequence joins TRBV5-6 and TRBJ1-2; TRBD1 agrees at 7 bases. The trim removed 5 bases at V and 8 bases at J, leaving 12 bases unmatched. There are 14 residues in the CDR3. The germline gives CDR1 SGHDT, CDR2 YYEEEE.

The chain recombines TRBV2 with TRBJ1-4; a possible D gene is TRBD1 (6 bases). The germline V and J ends were trimmed by 4 bases and 4 bases, with 7 bases remaining between them. This CDR3 region has 13 residues. CDR1 and CDR2 (germline): SNHLY, FYNNEI. CDR3 residues: CASSVRGNEKLFF. In DNA form, the CDR3 reads TGTGCCAGCAGTGTCAGGGGTAATGAAAAACTGTTTTTT.

V and J are TRBV2 and TRBJ1-5; TRBD1 matches 7 bases. Losses at the gene ends were 4 bases for V and 5 bases for J; bases not matched to a gene: 5. In germline, CDR1 is SNHLY, CDR2 FYNNEI. The length of the CDR3 is 14 residues. CDR3 in DNA: TGTGCCAGCAGTGCGGAAGGGGGCTATCAGCCCCAGCATTTT. It yields the protein CASSAEGGYQPQHF. The complete variable domain, with remaining parts taken from reference TRBV2 and TRBJ1-5, reads EPEVTQTPSHQVTQMGQEVILRCVPISNHLYFYWYRQILGQKVEFLVSFYNNEISEKSEIFDDQFSVERPDGSNFTLKIRSTKLEDSAMYFCASSAEGGYQPQHFGDGTRLSIL.

The chain joins TRBV6-5 to TRBJ2-5, with 7 bases matching TRBD2. Germline V gives CDR1 MNHEY, CDR2 SVGAGI. The junction had 7 bases not matched to a gene; V was cut back by 8 bases and J by 1 base. This CDR3 is 14 amino acids long. CDR3 coding DNA: TGTGCCAGCTCCAGGGACTACCTCCAAGAGACCCAGTACTTC. Its translation is CASSRDYLQETQYF.

The rearrangement joins TRBV5-6 to TRBJ2-1, with 8 bases lining up with TRBD2. The CDR3 runs to 16 residues. CDR1 is SGHDT and CDR2 is YYEEEE in the germline V gene. V lost 5 bases to trimming and J lost 2 bases; unmatched junction nucleotides: 9. The CDR3 nucleotides are TGTGCCAGCAGTTGGGACCATAGCGGGGCCTACAATGAGCAGTTCTTC. Residues: CASSWDHSGAYNEQFF.

This chain joins TRBV4-2 and TRBJ1-1, with a tentative D call TRBD1 (6 bases). Germline values: CDR1 LGHNA, CDR2 YNFKEQ. The germline V and J ends were trimmed by 0 bases and 4 bases, with 9 bases remaining between them. CDR3 size: 14 residues. This chain's CDR3 is CASSQERGSTEAFF. DNA of the CDR3: TGTGCCAGCAGCCAAGAGAGGGGGAGCACTGAAGCTTTCTTT.